This TCR beta chain was found in a study of blood T cell repertoires in COVID-19. Followed over time, Seattle patients had been enrolled while infection was active. Per the study methods: Amplifying reference gene primers gave estimates of nucleated cell counts. Repertoires were generated with immunoSEQ multiplex PCR, while TCRdb's copy carries only in-frame clones and drops some. Clone size and V and J calls were adopted from that table, with D and trimming inferred from the DNA. The table includes 140,000 to 150,000 clones, roughly 89% detected once. The CDR3 extends over 15 amino acids. Trimming cost V 5 bases and J 1 base; bases outside gene matches: 6. Germline V gives CDR1 MDHEN, CDR2 SYDVKM.

The V and J genes are TRBV28 and TRBJ2-7, with TRBD1 matching 9 bases. The receptor's source is a man younger than 45 with COVID-19, enrolled during active disease. The source material was peripheral blood. The CDR3 sequence: CASSTSGTGSYEQYF. The CDR3 DNA is TGTGCCAGCAGTACGTCCGGGACAGGGTCCTACGAGCAGTACTTC. Variable domain in full (rest from reference TRBV28 and TRBJ2-7): DVKVTQSSRYLVKRTGEKVFLECVQDMDHENMFWYRQDPGLGLRLIYFSYDVKMKEKGDIPEGYSVSREKKERFSLILESASTNQTSMYLCASSTSGTGSYEQYFGPGTRLTVT.